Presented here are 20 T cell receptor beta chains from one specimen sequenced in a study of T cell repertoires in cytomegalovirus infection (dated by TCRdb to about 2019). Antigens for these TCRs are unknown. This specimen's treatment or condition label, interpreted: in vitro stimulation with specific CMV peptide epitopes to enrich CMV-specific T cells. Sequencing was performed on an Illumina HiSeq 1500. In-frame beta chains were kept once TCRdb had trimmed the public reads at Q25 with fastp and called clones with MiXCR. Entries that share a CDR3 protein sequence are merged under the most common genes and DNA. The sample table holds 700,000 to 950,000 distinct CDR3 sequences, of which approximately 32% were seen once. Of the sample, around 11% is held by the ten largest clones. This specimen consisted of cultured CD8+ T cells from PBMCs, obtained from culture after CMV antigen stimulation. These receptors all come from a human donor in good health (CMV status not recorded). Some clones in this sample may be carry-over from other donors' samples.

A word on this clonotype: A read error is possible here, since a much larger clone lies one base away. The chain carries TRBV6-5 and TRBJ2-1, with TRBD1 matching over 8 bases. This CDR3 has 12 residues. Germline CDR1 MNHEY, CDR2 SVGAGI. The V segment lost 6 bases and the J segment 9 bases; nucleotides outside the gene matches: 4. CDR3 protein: CASSRDRLEQFF. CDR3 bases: TGTGCCAGCAGCCGGGACAGGCTTGAGCAGTTCTTC.

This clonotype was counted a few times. In nucleotides, the CDR3 is TGTGCCAGCGCCGACTTGGGCAATCAGCCCCAGCATTTT. Translated, it gives CASADLGNQPQHF. The rearrangement joins TRBV7-9 to TRBJ1-5; no firm D call. The CDR3 sequence is 13 residues long. Germline V gene data show CDR1 as SEHNR and CDR2 as FQNEAQ (reference sequence). The V and J ends lost 8 bases and 2 bases respectively, with 10 bases between them.

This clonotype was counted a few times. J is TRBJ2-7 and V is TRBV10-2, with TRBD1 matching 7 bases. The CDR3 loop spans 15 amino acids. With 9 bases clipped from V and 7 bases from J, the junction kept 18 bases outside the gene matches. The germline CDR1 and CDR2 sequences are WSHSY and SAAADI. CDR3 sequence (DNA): TGCGCCAGTGGTCTGGTGTGGGACAGTGTTTTGGAGCAGTACTTC. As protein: CASGLVWDSVLEQYF.

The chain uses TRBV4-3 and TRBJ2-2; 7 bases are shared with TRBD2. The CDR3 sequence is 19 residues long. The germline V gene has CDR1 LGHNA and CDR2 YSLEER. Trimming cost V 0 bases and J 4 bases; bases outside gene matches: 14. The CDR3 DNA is TGCGCCAGCAGCCAAGATCGTGTACCCCCTGGGGGGGGCACCGGGGAGCTGTTTTTT. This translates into CASSQDRVPPGGGTGELFF.

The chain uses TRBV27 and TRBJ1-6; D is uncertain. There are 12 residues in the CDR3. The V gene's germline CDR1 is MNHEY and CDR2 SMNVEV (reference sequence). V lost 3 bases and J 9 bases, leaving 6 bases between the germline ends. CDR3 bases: TGTGCCAGCAGTTTTAATGGTTCACCCCTCCACTTT. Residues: CASSFNGSPLHF.

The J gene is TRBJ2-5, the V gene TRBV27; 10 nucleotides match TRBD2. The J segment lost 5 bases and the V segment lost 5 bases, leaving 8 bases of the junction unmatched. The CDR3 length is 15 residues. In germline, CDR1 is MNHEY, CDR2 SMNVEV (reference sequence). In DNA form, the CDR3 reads TGTGCCAGCAGTACAGAGCGGGGGGGCAGGGAGACCCAGTACTTC. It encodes CASSTERGGRETQYF.

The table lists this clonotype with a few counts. CDR3 loop: CASSFLGLTEAFF. The CDR3 coding sequence is TGTGCCAGCAGCTTCCTGGGCCTCACTGAAGCTTTCTTT. V and J are TRBV7-2 and TRBJ1-1; the D is unclear. The germline CDR1 and CDR2 sequences are SGHTA and FQGNSA. This CDR3 contains 13 residues. V lost 3 bases and J 4 bases, leaving 9 bases between the germline ends.

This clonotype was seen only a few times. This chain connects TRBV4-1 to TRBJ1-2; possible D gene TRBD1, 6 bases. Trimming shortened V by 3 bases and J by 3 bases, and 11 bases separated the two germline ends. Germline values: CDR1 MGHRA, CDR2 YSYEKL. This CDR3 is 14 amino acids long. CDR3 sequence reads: CASSQGSGDYGYTF. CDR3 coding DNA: TGCGCCAGCAGCCAGGGATCAGGGGACTATGGCTACACCTTC.

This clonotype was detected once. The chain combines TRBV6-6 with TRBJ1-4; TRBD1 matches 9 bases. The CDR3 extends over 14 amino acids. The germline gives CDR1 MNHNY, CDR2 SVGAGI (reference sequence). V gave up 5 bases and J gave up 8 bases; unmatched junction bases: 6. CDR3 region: CASSRGQGEEKLFF. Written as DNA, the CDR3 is TGTGCCAGCAGTAGGGGACAGGGAGAAGAAAAACTGTTTTTT.

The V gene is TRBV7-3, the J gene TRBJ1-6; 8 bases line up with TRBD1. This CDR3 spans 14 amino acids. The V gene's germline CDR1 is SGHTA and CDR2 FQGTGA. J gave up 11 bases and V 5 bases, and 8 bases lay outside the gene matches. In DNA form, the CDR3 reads TGTGCCAGCAGCCCCCAGGGGGCTATTGCACCCCTCCACTTT. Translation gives CASSPQGAIAPLHF.

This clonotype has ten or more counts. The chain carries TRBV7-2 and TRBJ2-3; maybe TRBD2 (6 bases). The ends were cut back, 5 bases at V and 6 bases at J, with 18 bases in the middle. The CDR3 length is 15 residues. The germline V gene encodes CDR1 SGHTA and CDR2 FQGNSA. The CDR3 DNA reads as TGTGCCAGCAGCGCTATAACGGAGGGGTCCGATACGCAGTATTTT. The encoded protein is CASSAITEGSDTQYF.

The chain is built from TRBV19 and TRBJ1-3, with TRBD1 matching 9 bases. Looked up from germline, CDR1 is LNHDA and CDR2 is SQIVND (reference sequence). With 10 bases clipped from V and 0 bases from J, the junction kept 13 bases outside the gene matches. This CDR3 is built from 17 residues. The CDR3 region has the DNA TGTGCCACTCTCGGACAGGGGAAGGGGAACTCTGGAAACACCATATATTTT. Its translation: CATLGQGKGNSGNTIYF.

The CDR3 nucleotides read TGTGCCAGCAGGACCCTCACGGGACGGAATGATGTCCAAGAGACCCAGTACTTC. Encoded protein: CASRTLTGRNDVQETQYF. J is TRBJ2-5 and V is TRBV6-5; D is possibly TRBD1 or TRBD2 (5 bases each). Germline V gives CDR1 MNHEY, CDR2 SVGAGI. V lost 6 bases and J lost 1, with 24 bases in between. This CDR3 spans 18 amino acids.

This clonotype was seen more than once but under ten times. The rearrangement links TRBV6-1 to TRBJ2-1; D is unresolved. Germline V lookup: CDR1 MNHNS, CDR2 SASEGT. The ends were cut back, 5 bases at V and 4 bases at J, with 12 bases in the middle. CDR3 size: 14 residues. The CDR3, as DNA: TGTGCCAGCAGTCAAGGGCGGCATTACAATGAGCAGTTCTTC. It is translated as CASSQGRHYNEQFF.

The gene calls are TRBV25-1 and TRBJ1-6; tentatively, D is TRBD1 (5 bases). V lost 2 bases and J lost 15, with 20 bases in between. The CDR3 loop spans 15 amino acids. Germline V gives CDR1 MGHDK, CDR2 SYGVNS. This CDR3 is CASSEVGKGFGDLHF. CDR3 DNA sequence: TGTGCCAGCAGTGAAGTCGGAAAGGGGTTTGGAGACCTCCACTTT.

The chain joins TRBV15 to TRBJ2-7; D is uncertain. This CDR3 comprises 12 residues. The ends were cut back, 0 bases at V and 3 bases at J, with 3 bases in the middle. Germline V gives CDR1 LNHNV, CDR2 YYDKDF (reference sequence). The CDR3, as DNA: TGTGCCACCAGCAGAGAATACTACGAGCAGTACTTC. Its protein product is CATSREYYEQYF.

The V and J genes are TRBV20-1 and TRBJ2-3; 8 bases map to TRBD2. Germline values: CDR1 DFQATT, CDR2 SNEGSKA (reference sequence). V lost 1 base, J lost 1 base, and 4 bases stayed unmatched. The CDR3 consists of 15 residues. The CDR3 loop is CSARGLSGGTDTQYF. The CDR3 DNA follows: TGCAGTGCTAGAGGACTTAGCGGGGGCACAGATACGCAGTATTTT.

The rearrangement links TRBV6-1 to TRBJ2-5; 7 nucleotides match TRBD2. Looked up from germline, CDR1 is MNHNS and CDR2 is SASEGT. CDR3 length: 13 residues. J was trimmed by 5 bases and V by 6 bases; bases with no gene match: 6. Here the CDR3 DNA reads TGTGCCAGCAGGGCCGGGACTATGGAGACCCAGTACTTC. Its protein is CASRAGTMETQYF.

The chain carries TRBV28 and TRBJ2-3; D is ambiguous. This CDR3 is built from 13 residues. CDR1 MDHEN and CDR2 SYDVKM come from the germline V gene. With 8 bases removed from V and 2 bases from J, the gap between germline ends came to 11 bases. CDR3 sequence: CASGWVITDTQYF. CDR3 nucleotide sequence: TGTGCCAGCGGTTGGGTTATCACAGATACGCAGTATTTT.

Here the CDR3 DNA reads TGCAGCGTTGAAGATCGGGCAGAGACCCAGTACTTC. Its translation is CSVEDRAETQYF. The J gene is TRBJ2-5, the V gene TRBV29-1; D is ambiguous. Between the trimmed V and J ends, which lost 0 bases and 4 bases, there was a span of 6 bases. The CDR3 runs 12 residues. Germline values: CDR1 SQVTM, CDR2 ANQGSEA.